Included here is one T cell receptor beta chain sequence, with context. The antigen remains unidentified. This record belongs to a study of cytomegalovirus exposure and HLA in healthy donors. Study observations and caveats: Prior analysis indicated that the majority of TCR beta V segments exhibited productivity approximately 87% or approximately 30% of the time. In all likelihood, a cluster of highly shared sequence variants was a sequencing artifact. Equally common other TCR beta chains were less clonally expanded than HLA-associated ones, a later analysis found.

Germline CDR1 is LGHNA and CDR2 is YSLEER. The CDR3 covers 13 residues. Trimming took off 3 bases at V and 4 bases at J, with 9 bases between the two ends. Primers for the PCR totalled 60 Vbeta and 13 Jbeta. Original analysis: Roughly 76 million unique TCR beta chains, roughly 11 million of them shared, were counted by a later analysis. Some clones are missing from TCRdb's copy, which holds only in-frame ones; the method was immunoSEQ multiplex PCR. Clone size and V and J calls were adopted from that table, with D and trimming inferred from the DNA. Seen here are some 84,000 clones, around four fifths observed once, and the top ten hold roughly 2%.

This sequence originates from a boy aged 5-17 years in good health and CMV-seronegative. The chain joins TRBV4-3 to TRBJ1-2; no clear D. Sample: PBMCs. The CDR3 is CASSQAGSYGYTF. DNA of the CDR3: TGCGCCAGCAGCCAGGCGGGATCCTATGGCTACACCTTC.